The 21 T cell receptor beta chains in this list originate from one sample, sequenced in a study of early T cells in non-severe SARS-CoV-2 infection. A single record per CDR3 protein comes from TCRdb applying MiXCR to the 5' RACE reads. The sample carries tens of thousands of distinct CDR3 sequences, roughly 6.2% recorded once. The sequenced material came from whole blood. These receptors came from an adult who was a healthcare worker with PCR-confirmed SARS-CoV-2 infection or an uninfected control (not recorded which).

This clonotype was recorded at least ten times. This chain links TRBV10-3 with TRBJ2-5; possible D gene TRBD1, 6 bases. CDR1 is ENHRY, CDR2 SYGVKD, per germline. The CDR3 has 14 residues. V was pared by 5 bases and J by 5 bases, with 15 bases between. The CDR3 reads CAISTSGEYETQYF. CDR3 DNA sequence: TGTGCCATCAGTACCTCAGGGGAATATGAGACCCAGTACTTC.

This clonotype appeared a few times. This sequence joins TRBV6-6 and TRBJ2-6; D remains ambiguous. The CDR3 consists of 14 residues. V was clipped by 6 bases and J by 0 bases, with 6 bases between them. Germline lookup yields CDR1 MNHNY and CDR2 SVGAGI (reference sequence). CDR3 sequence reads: CASSSVSGANVLTF. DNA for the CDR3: TGTGCCAGCAGCTCCGTCTCTGGGGCCAACGTCCTGACTTTC.

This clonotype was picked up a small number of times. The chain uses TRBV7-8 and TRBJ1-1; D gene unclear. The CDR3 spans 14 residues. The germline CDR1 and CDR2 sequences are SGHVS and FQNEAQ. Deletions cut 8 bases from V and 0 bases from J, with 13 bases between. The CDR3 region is CASGGRVLNTEAFF. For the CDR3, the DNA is TGTGCCAGCGGAGGGAGAGTGCTGAACACTGAAGCTTTCTTT. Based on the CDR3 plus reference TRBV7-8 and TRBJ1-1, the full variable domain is GAGVSQSPRYKVAKRGQDVALRCDPISGHVSLFWYQQALGQGPEFLTYFQNEAQLDKSGLPSDRFFAERPEGSVSTLKIQRTQQEDSAVYLCASGGRVLNTEAFFGQGTRLTVV.

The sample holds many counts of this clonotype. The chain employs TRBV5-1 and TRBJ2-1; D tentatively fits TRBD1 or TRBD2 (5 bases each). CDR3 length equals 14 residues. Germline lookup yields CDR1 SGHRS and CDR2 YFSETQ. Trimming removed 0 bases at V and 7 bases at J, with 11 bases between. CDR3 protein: CASSLVGERNEQFF. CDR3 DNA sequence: TGCGCCAGCAGCTTGGTGGGGGAGCGGAATGAGCAGTTCTTC.

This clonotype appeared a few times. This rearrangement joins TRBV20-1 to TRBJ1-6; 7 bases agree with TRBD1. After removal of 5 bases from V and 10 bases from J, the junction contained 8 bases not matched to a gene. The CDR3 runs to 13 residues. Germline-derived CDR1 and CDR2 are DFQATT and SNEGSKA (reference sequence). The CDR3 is CSARQGRNSPLHF. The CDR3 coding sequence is TGCAGTGCTCGACAGGGTCGTAACTCACCCCTCCACTTT.

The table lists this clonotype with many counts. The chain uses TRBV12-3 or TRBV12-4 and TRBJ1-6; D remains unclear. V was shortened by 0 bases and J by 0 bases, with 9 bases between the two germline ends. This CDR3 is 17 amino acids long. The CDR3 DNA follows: TGTGCCAGCAGTTTAGCCGATTGGAGCTCCTATAATTCACCCCTCCACTTT. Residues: CASSLADWSSYNSPLHF.

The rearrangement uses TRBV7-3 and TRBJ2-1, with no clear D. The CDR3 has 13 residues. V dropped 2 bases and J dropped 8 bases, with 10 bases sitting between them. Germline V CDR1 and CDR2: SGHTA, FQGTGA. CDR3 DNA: TGTGCCAGCAGCTTAGCCCACGGCCATGAGCAGTTCTTC. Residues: CASSLAHGHEQFF.

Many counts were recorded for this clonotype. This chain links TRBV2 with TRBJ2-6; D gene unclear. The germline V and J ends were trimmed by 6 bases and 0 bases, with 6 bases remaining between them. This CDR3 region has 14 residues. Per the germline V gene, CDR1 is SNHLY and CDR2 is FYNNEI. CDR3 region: CASRRSSGANVLTF. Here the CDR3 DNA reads TGTGCCAGCAGGCGGAGCTCTGGGGCCAACGTCCTGACTTTC.

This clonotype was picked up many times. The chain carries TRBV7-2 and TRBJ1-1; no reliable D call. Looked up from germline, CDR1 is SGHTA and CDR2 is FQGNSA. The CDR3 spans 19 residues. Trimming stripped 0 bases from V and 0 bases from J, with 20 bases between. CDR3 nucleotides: TGTGCCAGCAGCTTAGCTCTAAGGGCCTCTGGGAGTATGAACACTGAAGCTTTCTTT. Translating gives CASSLALRASGSMNTEAFF.

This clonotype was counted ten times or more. The CDR3 DNA follows: TGTGCCAGCAGCGTCGGACTTTCCTACAATGAGCAGTTCTTC. Protein product: CASSVGLSYNEQFF. This sequence joins TRBV9 and TRBJ2-1; maybe TRBD2 (5 bases). The CDR3 extends over 14 amino acids. The V end was cut by 2 bases, the J end by 1 base, with 7 bases between. The germline V gene has CDR1 SGDLS and CDR2 YYNGEE.

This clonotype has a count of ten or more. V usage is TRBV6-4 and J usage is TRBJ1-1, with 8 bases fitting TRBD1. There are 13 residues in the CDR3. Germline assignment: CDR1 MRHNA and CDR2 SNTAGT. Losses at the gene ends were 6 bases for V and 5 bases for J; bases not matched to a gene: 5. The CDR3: CASSEQGGTEAFF. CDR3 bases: TGTGCCAGCAGCGAACAGGGGGGAACTGAAGCTTTCTTT.

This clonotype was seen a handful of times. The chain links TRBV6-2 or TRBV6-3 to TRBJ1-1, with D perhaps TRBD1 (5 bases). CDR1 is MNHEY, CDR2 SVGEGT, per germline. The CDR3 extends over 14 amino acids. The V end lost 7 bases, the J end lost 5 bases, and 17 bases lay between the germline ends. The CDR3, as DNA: TGTGCCAGCAAAACGGGGAAGGGACGGACTGAAGCTTTCTTT. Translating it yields CASKTGKGRTEAFF.

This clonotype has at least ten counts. The chain's CDR3 is CASSYSNADEQYF. The CDR3 DNA is TGTGCCAGCAGTTACTCGAATGCGGACGAGCAGTACTTC. The chain carries TRBV6-6 and TRBJ2-7; D remains unclear. V was pared by 0 bases and J by 5 bases, with 8 bases between. CDR3 length: 13 residues. Germline V gene lookup returns CDR1 MNHNY and CDR2 SVGAGI (reference sequence).

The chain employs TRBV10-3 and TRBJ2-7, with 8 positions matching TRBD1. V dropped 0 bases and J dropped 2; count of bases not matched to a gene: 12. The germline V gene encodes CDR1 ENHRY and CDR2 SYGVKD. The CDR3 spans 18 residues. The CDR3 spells CAISESTTGTGGTYEQYF. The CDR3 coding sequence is TGTGCCATCAGTGAGTCTACGACCGGGACAGGTGGTACCTACGAGCAGTACTTC.

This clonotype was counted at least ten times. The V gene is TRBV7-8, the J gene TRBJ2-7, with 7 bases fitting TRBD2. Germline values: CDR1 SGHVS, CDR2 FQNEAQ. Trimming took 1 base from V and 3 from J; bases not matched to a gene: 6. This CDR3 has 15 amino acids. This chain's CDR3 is CASSLGGGVGYEQYF. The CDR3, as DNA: TGTGCCAGCAGCTTAGGGGGGGGAGTCGGCTACGAGCAGTACTTC.

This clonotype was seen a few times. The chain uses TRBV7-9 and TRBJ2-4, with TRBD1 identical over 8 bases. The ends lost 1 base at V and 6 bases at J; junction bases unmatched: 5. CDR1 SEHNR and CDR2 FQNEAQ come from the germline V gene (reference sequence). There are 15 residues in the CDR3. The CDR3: CASSLGAGGVNIQYF. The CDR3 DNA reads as TGTGCCAGCAGCTTAGGAGCAGGGGGCGTAAACATTCAGTACTTC.

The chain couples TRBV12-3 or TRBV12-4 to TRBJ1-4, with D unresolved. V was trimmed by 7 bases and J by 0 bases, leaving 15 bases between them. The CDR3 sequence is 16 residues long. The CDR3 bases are TGTGCCAGCACCCTCTTCCAGGCCGCAACTAATGAAAAACTGTTTTTT. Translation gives CASTLFQAATNEKLFF.

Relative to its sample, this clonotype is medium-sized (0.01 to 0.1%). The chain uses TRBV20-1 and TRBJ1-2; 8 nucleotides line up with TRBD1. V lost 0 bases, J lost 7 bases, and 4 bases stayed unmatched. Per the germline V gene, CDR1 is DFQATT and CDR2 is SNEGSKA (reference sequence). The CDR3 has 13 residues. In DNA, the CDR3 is TGCAGTGCTAGAGATCCTGGACAGGGTGGCTACACCTTC. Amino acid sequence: CSARDPGQGGYTF.

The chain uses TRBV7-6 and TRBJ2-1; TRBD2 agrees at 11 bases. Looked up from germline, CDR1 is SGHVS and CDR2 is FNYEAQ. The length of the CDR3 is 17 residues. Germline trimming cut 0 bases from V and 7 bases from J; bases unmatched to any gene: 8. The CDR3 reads CASSLAGLAGTPNEQFF. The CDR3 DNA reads TGTGCCAGCAGCTTAGCCGGACTAGCGGGTACCCCTAATGAGCAGTTCTTC. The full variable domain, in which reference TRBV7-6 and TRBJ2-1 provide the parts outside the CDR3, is GAGVSQSPRYKVTKRGQDVALRCDPISGHVSLYWYRQALGQGPEFLTYFNYEAQQDKSGLPNDRFSAERPEGSISTLTIQRTEQRDSAMYRCASSLAGLAGTPNEQFFGPGTRLTVL.

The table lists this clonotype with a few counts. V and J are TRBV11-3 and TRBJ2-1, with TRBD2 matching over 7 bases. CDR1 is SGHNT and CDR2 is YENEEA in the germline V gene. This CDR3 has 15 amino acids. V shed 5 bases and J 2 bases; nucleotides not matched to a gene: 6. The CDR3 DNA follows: TGTGCCAGCAGCCACCGCCGGGAGGCCTACAATGAGCAGTTCTTC. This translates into CASSHRREAYNEQFF. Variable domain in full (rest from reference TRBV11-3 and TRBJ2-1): EAGVVQSPRYKIIEKKQPVAFWCNPISGHNTLYWYLQNLGQGPELLIRYENEEAVDDSQLPKDRFSAERLKGVDSTLKIQPAELGDSAVYLCASSHRREAYNEQFFGPGTRLTVL.

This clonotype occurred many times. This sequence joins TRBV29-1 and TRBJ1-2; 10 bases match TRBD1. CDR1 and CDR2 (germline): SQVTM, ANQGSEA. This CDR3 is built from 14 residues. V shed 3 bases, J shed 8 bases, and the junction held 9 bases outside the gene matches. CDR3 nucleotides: TGCAGCGTTGATTTGACAGGGGGCGTCGGAGGCTACACCTTC. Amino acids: CSVDLTGGVGGYTF.